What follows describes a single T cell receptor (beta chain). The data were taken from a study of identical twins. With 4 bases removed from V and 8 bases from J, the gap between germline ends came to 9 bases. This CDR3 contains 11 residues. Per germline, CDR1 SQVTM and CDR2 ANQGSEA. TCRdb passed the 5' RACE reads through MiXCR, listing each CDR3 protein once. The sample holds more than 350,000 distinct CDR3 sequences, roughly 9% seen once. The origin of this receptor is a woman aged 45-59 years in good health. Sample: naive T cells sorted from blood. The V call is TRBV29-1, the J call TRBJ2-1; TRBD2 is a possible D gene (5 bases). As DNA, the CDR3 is TGCAGCGTTGGATACGGGGATGAGCAGTTCTTC. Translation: CSVGYGDEQFF.